The T cell receptor (beta chain) described here comes from a study of cytomegalovirus exposure and HLA in healthy donors. The study ran its PCR with 60 Vbeta and 13 Jbeta primers. Some clones are missing from TCRdb's copy, which holds only in-frame ones; the method was immunoSEQ multiplex PCR. The sample records around 220,000 clones, roughly 85% being singletons. Study-wide findings and caveats: Some TCR beta chains (more than 150 of them) were listed as cytomegalovirus-associated. Looking again later, the authors saw that most CMV-associated TCR beta chains seemed HLA-restricted.

Concerning this clone: No antigen is known for it.

CDR1 is MNHEY and CDR2 is SVGAGI in the germline V gene. This CDR3 is 14 amino acids long. V was shortened by 5 bases and J by 3 bases, with 14 bases between the two germline ends. Sequencing input: PBMCs. This clonotype originated in a man between 18 and 29 years old in good health and CMV-seronegative. The V gene is TRBV6-5, the J gene TRBJ2-7; D is possibly TRBD1 (6 bases). CDR3 DNA sequence: TGTGCCAGCAGTGACCGGGACAAGAACTACGAGCAGTACTTC. Residues: CASSDRDKNYEQYF.